This TCR beta chain was captured in a study of blood T cell repertoires in COVID-19. Study-level background: Some COVID-19 samples were acute and others convalescent; all came from the United States, Italy and Spain. Sample material is recorded as cDNA or gDNA derived from T cells, B-cell-depleted T cells, or PBMCs.

Authors' processing steps: It was from reference gene primer amplification that nucleated cell counts were estimated. Method: immunoSEQ multiplex PCR; TCRdb's copy keeps in-frame clones and lacks some. V, J and clone size are those of that table, while D and trimming were read from the DNA. The sample has 200,000 or so clones; around 84% are singletons. CDR3 size: 14 residues. In germline, CDR1 is SQVTM, CDR2 ANQGSEA. V lost 6 bases, J lost 4 bases, and 12 bases stayed unmatched. The V gene is TRBV29-1, the J gene TRBJ2-7, with 7 bases identical to TRBD2. This clonotype was sampled from a human donor in a cohort sampled during active COVID-19. The source material was peripheral blood. The DNA for the CDR3 is TGCAGCGTGGGGGTAAGGGCGGGAGTATACGAGCAGTACTTC. Protein: CSVGVRAGVYEQYF.